Included here is one T cell receptor (beta chain) sequence, with context. Its target is not known. Only in-frame clones appear in the TCRdb table, and some are missing; sequencing was by immunoSEQ multiplex PCR. The sample yields 65,000 to 80,000 clones, roughly 94% seen once. This specimen belongs to a study of cytomegalovirus exposure and HLA in healthy donors. Study-level information: The same platform used for the 600 to 750 first-cohort repertoires was also used for the roughly 120 validation repertoires, as a later analysis reported.

Study observations and caveats: Within the 95 to 150 validation repertoires, first-cohort TCR clusters tended to co-occur, according to a later analysis. The listing of 150 or so TCR beta chains classed them as cytomegalovirus-associated.

Germline V gene sequence: CDR1 SQVTM, CDR2 ANQGSEA. Trimming cost V 4 bases and J 0 bases; bases outside gene matches: 8. This CDR3 has 15 residues. V and J are TRBV29-1 and TRBJ2-5, with 7 bases matching TRBD1. The sample taken for sequencing was PBMCs. This TCR derives from a young woman in good health and CMV-seropositive. Here the CDR3 DNA reads TGCAGCGTTGTGGTACAGGGGCCGTACCAAGAGACCCAGTACTTC. It specifies CSVVVQGPYQETQYF. Combining the CDR3 with reference TRBV29-1 and TRBJ2-5 gives the whole variable domain SAVISQKPSRDICQRGTSLTIQCQVDSQVTMMFWYRQQPGQSLTLIATANQGSEATYESGFVIDKFPISRPNLTFSTLTVSNMSPEDSSIYLCSVVVQGPYQETQYFGPGTRLLVL.